The 32 T cell receptor beta chains listed next were all sequenced from one sample in a study of CD8 T cells in ankylosing spondylitis (TCRdb year 2017). The library came from 5' RACE. TCRdb lists the instrument as Illumina HiSeq 2500. Starting from the raw public reads, TCRdb applied fastp trimming at Q25, assembled clones with MiXCR and retained in-frame beta chains. Identical CDR3 proteins give one entry, which carries the most common genes and DNA. This sample gives around 150,000 distinct CDR3 sequences in total; approximately 20% of them show up just once. The ten most abundant clones make up over 7.5% of the sample. The sample consisted of blood, either unsorted or a sorted T cell fraction (not recorded which). The receptors come from a male donor with ankylosing spondylitis or in good health (not recorded which).

There are a few counts of this clonotype. This chain uses TRBV5-4 with TRBJ2-7; D unclear. Per germline, CDR1 SGHNT and CDR2 YYREEE (reference sequence). V was trimmed by 2 bases and J by 3 bases, leaving 6 bases between them. The CDR3 is made up of 12 amino acids. The CDR3 spells CASSFDFYEQYF. The CDR3 region has the DNA TGTGCCAGCAGCTTTGACTTCTACGAGCAGTACTTC.

V usage is TRBV5-1 and J usage is TRBJ2-2; 10 nucleotides line up with TRBD2. J was trimmed by 7 bases and V by 5 bases; bases with no gene match: 8. In germline, CDR1 is SGHRS, CDR2 YFSETQ. This CDR3 is built from 15 residues. CDR3 amino acids: CASRNPSGSIGELFF. DNA of the CDR3: TGCGCCAGCAGGAACCCTAGCGGGAGTATCGGGGAGCTGTTTTTT.

In its sample, this clonotype was seen a few times. In DNA, the CDR3 is TGTGCCAGCAGTGAACTAGCGGGAACCTCTGGGGCCAACGTCCTGACTTTC. It specifies CASSELAGTSGANVLTF. This chain links TRBV2 with TRBJ2-6, with TRBD2 identical over 9 bases. J gave up 0 bases and V 2 bases, and 2 bases lay outside the gene matches. Germline CDR1 and CDR2: SNHLY and FYNNEI. This CDR3 region has 17 residues.

This clonotype has just a few counts. The chain uses TRBV12-3 or TRBV12-4 and TRBJ1-2, with 9 bases fitting TRBD1. J lost 7 bases, V lost 6 bases, and 6 bases had no gene match. The CDR3 runs 13 residues. CDR3 DNA sequence: TGTGCCAGCAGCGGGGGACAGGGCGGTGGCTACACCTTC. It translates to CASSGGQGGGYTF.

This rearrangement joins TRBV10-3 to TRBJ1-1; D gene ambiguous. The germline V gene encodes CDR1 ENHRY and CDR2 SYGVKD. This CDR3 contains 14 residues. V shed 3 bases and J shed 3 bases, with 11 bases lying between them. The CDR3, as DNA: TGTGCCATCAGTGAACGAGGGTATGACACTGAAGCTTTCTTT. Protein product: CAISERGYDTEAFF.

This clonotype showed up many times. The rearrangement uses TRBV27 and TRBJ2-2; D not resolved. Per germline, CDR1 MNHEY and CDR2 SMNVEV (reference sequence). V gave up 6 bases and J gave up 0 bases, with 8 bases separating them. The CDR3 loop spans 14 amino acids. The CDR3 bases are TGTGCCAGCAGACGGTTCGCGAACACCGGGGAGCTGTTTTTT. Residues: CASRRFANTGELFF.

The sample holds a few counts of this clonotype. The gene calls are TRBV4-1 and TRBJ2-7, with 7 bases identical to TRBD2. Germline V gene sequence: CDR1 MGHRA, CDR2 YSYEKL. The V and J ends lost 0 bases and 2 bases, in that order; junction bases with no gene match: 13. The CDR3 length is 18 residues. The CDR3 nucleotides are TGCGCCAGCAGCCAAGATTCGGCTAGCGGAATTCCTACCTACGAGCAGTACTTC. It specifies CASSQDSASGIPTYEQYF.

This sequence joins TRBV29-1 and TRBJ2-2; a weak D match, TRBD2 (6 bases). Trimming left V 8 bases short and J 7 bases short, with 17 bases between. CDR1 is SQVTM and CDR2 is ANQGSEA in the germline V gene. The CDR3 loop spans 13 amino acids. The CDR3 bases are TGCAGCACGAGTTTAGCGGTTATCGGGGAGCTGTTTTTT. The encoded protein is CSTSLAVIGELFF.

The genes are TRBV20-1 and TRBJ1-4; D gene unclear. V shed 0 bases and J shed 7 bases, with 3 bases lying between them. This CDR3 comprises 11 residues. CDR1 DFQATT and CDR2 SNEGSKA come from the germline V gene (reference sequence). The CDR3 DNA is TGCAGTGCTAGAGACGGTGAAAAACTGTTTTTT. Translating it yields CSARDGEKLFF.

In its sample, this clonotype was seen many times. This chain connects TRBV20-1 to TRBJ1-1; a possible D gene is TRBD1 (6 bases). CDR3 length equals 18 residues. Germline-derived CDR1 and CDR2 are DFQATT and SNEGSKA (reference sequence). Trimming removed 5 bases from V and 7 bases from J, with 32 bases in between. The DNA for the CDR3 is TGCAGTGCTTCCACTCACCGCAGGGACATCTGGGATCCTCTTGAAGCTTTCTTT. Protein: CSASTHRRDIWDPLEAFF.

This clonotype was counted between two and nine times. The CDR3 spells CASSDPRTSGIIFSEQFF. The CDR3 nucleotides read TGTGCCAGCAGTGACCCCCGGACTAGCGGGATAATTTTCAGTGAGCAGTTCTTC. The chain employs TRBV28 and TRBJ2-1, with TRBD2 matching over 12 bases. Trimming removed 5 bases from V and 9 bases from J; junction bases left unmatched: 17. The length of the CDR3 is 18 residues. From germline, CDR1 is MDHEN and CDR2 SYDVKM.

The chain combines TRBV7-2 with TRBJ1-4, with 9 bases matching TRBD1. Germline lookup yields CDR1 SGHTA and CDR2 FQGNSA. This CDR3 contains 14 residues. The V gene end was trimmed by 5 bases and the J gene end by 5 bases; junction bases not matched to a gene: 3. The CDR3 loop reads CASSIGTGNEKLFF. The CDR3 bases are TGTGCCAGCAGCATCGGGACAGGGAATGAAAAACTGTTTTTT.

This clonotype was seen many times. The rearrangement joins TRBV28 to TRBJ1-3; tentatively, D is TRBD1 (6 bases). V lost 5 bases and J lost 4, with 18 bases in between. Germline CDR1 and CDR2: MDHEN and SYDVKM. The length of the CDR3 is 16 residues. CDR3 nucleotide sequence: TGTGCCAGCAGTCCTCGCCCTGGGAGGGGGGGAAACACCATATATTTT. Translated: CASSPRPGRGGNTIYF. The full variable domain, its missing parts supplied by reference TRBV28 and TRBJ1-3, is DVKVTQSSRYLVKRTGEKVFLECVQDMDHENMFWYRQDPGLGLRLIYFSYDVKMKEKGDIPEGYSVSREKKERFSLILESASTNQTSMYLCASSPRPGRGGNTIYFGEGSWLTVV.

This clonotype was counted at least ten times. The V and J genes are TRBV15 and TRBJ2-7; 11 bases align to TRBD1. Germline CDR1 is LNHNV and CDR2 is YYDKDF (reference sequence). V was pared by 0 bases and J by 6 bases, with 4 bases of the junction left unmatched. CDR3 size: 15 residues. The CDR3: CATSRDRGTGGEQYF. CDR3 bases: TGTGCCACCAGCAGAGATCGGGGGACAGGGGGCGAGCAGTACTTC.

This clonotype was counted many times. The chain joins TRBV5-1 to TRBJ2-2; D remains ambiguous. Germline V lookup: CDR1 SGHRS, CDR2 YFSETQ. Trimming removed 5 bases from V and 0 bases from J, with 8 bases in between. This CDR3 region has 14 residues. The CDR3, as DNA: TGCGCCAGCAGTCCAGCGCCGAACACCGGGGAGCTGTTTTTT. This translates into CASSPAPNTGELFF.

As concerns this clonotype: Germline is not matched at one junction end, which may reflect a read error. This chain connects TRBV6-2 or TRBV6-3 to TRBJ1-5, with D possibly being TRBD1 (5 bases). Germline V gene data show CDR1 as MNHEY and CDR2 as SVGEGT. The CDR3 covers 15 residues. CDR3 region: CASSYGQGWNRPQHF. For the CDR3, the DNA is TGTGCCAGCAGTTACGGGCAGGGCTGGAATCGGCCCCAGCATTTT.

This clonotype was recorded many times. The V gene is TRBV29-1, the J gene TRBJ2-3, with TRBD2 identical over 7 bases. The CDR3 consists of 15 residues. Trimming removed 6 bases from V and 4 bases from J; junction bases left unmatched: 13. Germline V lookup: CDR1 SQVTM, CDR2 ANQGSEA. The DNA of the CDR3 is TGCAGCGTACCCCCGGGGGGAGTTAGCTCAGATACGCAGTATTTT. It is translated as CSVPPGGVSSDTQYF.

There are many counts of this clonotype. This chain uses TRBV5-1 with TRBJ2-2; 9 nucleotides align to TRBD2. The V gene's germline CDR1 is SGHRS and CDR2 YFSETQ. V shed 4 bases and J 3 bases; nucleotides not matched to a gene: 7. The length of the CDR3 is 16 residues. CDR3 residues: CASSPPGLADTGELFF. As DNA, the CDR3 is TGCGCCAGCAGCCCTCCGGGACTAGCCGACACCGGGGAGCTGTTTTTT. Drawing the rest from reference TRBV5-1 and TRBJ2-2, the complete variable domain is KAGVTQTPRYLIKTRGQQVTLSCSPISGHRSVSWYQQTPGQGLQFLFEYFSETQRNKGNFPGRFSGRQFSNSRSEMNVSTLELGDSALYLCASSPPGLADTGELFFGEGSRLTVL.

The rearrangement uses TRBV6-5 and TRBJ2-1; D gene unclear. V was trimmed by 2 bases and J by 0 bases, leaving 8 bases between them. Germline CDR1 is MNHEY and CDR2 is SVGAGI. The length of the CDR3 is 15 residues. The CDR3 DNA reads TGTGCCAGCAGTTACGCGTGGAGCTCCTACAATGAGCAGTTCTTC. Translating gives CASSYAWSSYNEQFF.

In regard to this clonotype: A read error may produce the germline difference seen at one junction end. The chain is built from TRBV5-1 and TRBJ2-1; D perhaps matches TRBD1 (6 bases). The CDR3 has 13 residues. Germline-derived CDR1 and CDR2 are SGHRS and YFSETQ. CDR3 sequence reads: CANSLQGSNEQFF. For the CDR3, the DNA is TGCGCCAACAGCCTACAGGGATCAAATGAGCAGTTCTTC.

V usage is TRBV6-5 and J usage is TRBJ1-1; D call uncertain. Germline V CDR1 and CDR2: MNHEY, SVGAGI. The length of the CDR3 is 13 residues. The V end was cut by 0 bases, the J end by 4 bases, with 6 bases between. The CDR3: CASSYSGSTEAFF. In DNA, the CDR3 is TGTGCCAGCAGTTACTCGGGGAGCACTGAAGCTTTCTTT.

This clonotype was recorded a few times. The CDR3 coding sequence is TGCGCCAGCGCCCAAGGGACGGGCAATCAGCCCCAGCATTTT. Translation gives CASAQGTGNQPQHF. The chain recombines TRBV5-1 with TRBJ1-5, with D possibly being TRBD1 (5 bases). Germline-derived CDR1 and CDR2 are SGHRS and YFSETQ. Deletions cut 7 bases from V and 2 bases from J, with 13 bases between. The length of the CDR3 is 14 residues.

Note on this clonotype: A much bigger clone sits one base away, suggesting this may be a read error. The V gene is TRBV28, the J gene TRBJ1-5; 7 nucleotides align to TRBD1. CDR1 MDHEN and CDR2 SYDVKM come from the germline V gene. V was pared by 3 bases and J by 3 bases, with 2 bases of the junction left unmatched. The length of the CDR3 is 14 residues. CDR3 region: CASSLQGVNQPQHF. The CDR3 nucleotides are TGTGCCAGCAGTTTGCAGGGGGTCAATCAGCCCCAGCATTTT.

This clonotype appeared a single time. V gene TRBV30 combines with J gene TRBJ2-2; 10 nucleotides agree with TRBD2. The CDR3 is made up of 14 amino acids. Germline trimming cut 6 bases from V and 6 bases from J; bases unmatched to any gene: 7. Per germline, CDR1 GTSNPN and CDR2 SVGIG (reference sequence). CDR3 protein: CACSSGSGAGELFF. CDR3 nucleotides: TGTGCCTGTTCTAGCGGGAGTGGCGCCGGGGAGCTGTTTTTT.

The table lists this clonotype with a few counts. J is TRBJ2-5 and V is TRBV27; 7 bases agree with TRBD1. Germline CDR1 MNHEY, CDR2 SMNVEV (reference sequence). This CDR3 has 14 residues. The ends lost 3 bases at V and 3 bases at J; junction bases unmatched: 4. The CDR3 region has the DNA TGTGCCAGCAGTTTCTTGGGGACAGAAGAGACCCAGTACTTC. Its protein is CASSFLGTEETQYF.

This clonotype was seen more than once but under ten times. J is TRBJ2-2 and V is TRBV5-5; no firm D call. The CDR3 consists of 14 residues. The V and J ends lost 1 base and 6 bases respectively, with 10 bases between them. Germline V gene data show CDR1 as SGHKS and CDR2 as YYEKEE (reference sequence). CDR3 in amino acids: CASSLRRAPGELFF. The DNA for the CDR3 is TGTGCCAGCAGCTTGCGTCGCGCGCCCGGGGAGCTGTTTTTT.

This clonotype was recorded many times. The rearrangement links TRBV3-1 to TRBJ2-1, with 11 bases fitting TRBD2. Trimming took 1 base from V and 7 from J; bases not matched to a gene: 3. Germline-derived CDR1 and CDR2 are LGHDT and YNNKEL (reference sequence). The CDR3 has 15 amino acids. The CDR3 sequence: CASSQVLAGENEQFF. The CDR3 nucleotides read TGTGCCAGCAGCCAAGTACTAGCGGGAGAGAATGAGCAGTTCTTC.

This clonotype has a count of ten or more. This sequence joins TRBV20-1 and TRBJ2-7; 7 bases match TRBD2. The length of the CDR3 is 13 residues. V shed 3 bases, J shed 2 bases, and the junction held 4 bases outside the gene matches. From germline, CDR1 is DFQATT and CDR2 SNEGSKA (reference sequence). As DNA, the CDR3 is TGCAGTGCTAGCTTAGGACTAGCCTACGAGCAGTACTTC. It specifies CSASLGLAYEQYF.

This clonotype was observed at least ten times. J is TRBJ2-1 and V is TRBV19; 14 positions agree with TRBD2. V shed 7 bases, J shed 7 bases, and the junction held 12 bases outside the gene matches. The CDR3 has 17 residues. CDR1 is LNHDA, CDR2 SQIVND, per germline (reference sequence). The CDR3 bases are TGTGCCAGTACGGAGGTGACTAGCGGGAGGGCTAGGAATGAGCAGTTCTTC. Translating it yields CASTEVTSGRARNEQFF.

This clonotype appeared a few times. This sequence joins TRBV7-7 and TRBJ2-2; D gene uncertain. The CDR3 has 12 amino acids. V lost 5 bases to trimming and J lost 5 bases, with 6 bases between them. Germline V gene data show CDR1 as SSHAT and CDR2 as FNYEAQ (reference sequence). The CDR3 loop reads CASSRETGELFF. The CDR3, as DNA: TGTGCCAGCAGCCGAGAAACCGGGGAGCTGTTTTTT.

This clonotype was observed a handful of times. The V and J genes are TRBV2 and TRBJ2-1; 11 bases agree with TRBD1. CDR3 size: 15 residues. Germline V gene sequence: CDR1 SNHLY, CDR2 FYNNEI. The V segment lost 6 bases and the J segment 7 bases; nucleotides outside the gene matches: 8. The CDR3 nucleotides read TGTGCCAGCAGCACCGGGACAGGGGGTCGTAATGAGCAGTTCTTC. Protein product: CASSTGTGGRNEQFF. Filled out from reference TRBV2 and TRBJ2-1, the complete variable domain reads EPEVTQTPSHQVTQMGQEVILRCVPISNHLYFYWYRQILGQKVEFLVSFYNNEISEKSEIFDDQFSVERPDGSNFTLKIRSTKLEDSAMYFCASSTGTGGRNEQFFGPGTRLTVL.

This clonotype was detected many times. The genes are TRBV5-1 and TRBJ2-6; D might be TRBD1 (5 bases). Per the germline V gene, CDR1 is SGHRS and CDR2 is YFSETQ. The V gene lost 0 bases and the J gene lost 0 bases, with 10 bases spanning the gap. There are 17 residues in the CDR3. The CDR3 here is CASSLGQSYSGANVLTF. In nucleotides, the CDR3 is TGCGCCAGCAGCTTGGGACAGTCTTACTCTGGGGCCAACGTCCTGACTTTC.